This entry lists 29 T cell receptor beta chains sequenced from one sample in a study of T cells expressing NK-cell markers. TCRdb re-analyzed the 5' RACE reads; it lists each CDR3 protein once, without DNA. This sample carries about 32,000 distinct CDR3 sequences, with about 60% going to the ten biggest clones. The source material was blood T cells: a sorted CD56 or NKG2C T cell subset, CD4+ or CD8+ T cells, or bulk PBMC T cells (not recorded which). Receptor source: a woman aged 18 to 75 in good health.

The chain links TRBV4-1 to TRBJ2-7; the D call of TRBD1 rests on TCRdb alone, since no DNA is present to check it. The CDR3 spans 17 residues. In germline, CDR1 is MGHRA, CDR2 YSYEKL. This CDR3 reads CASSHLPPGQTTYEQYF.

The V call is TRBV7-9, the J call TRBJ1-5. CDR3 size: 17 residues. CDR1 and CDR2 from the germline V gene are SEHNR and FQNEAQ (reference sequence). CDR3 region: CASSFEGADFSNQPQHF. Full variable domain (outside the CDR3, taken from reference TRBV7-9 and TRBJ1-5): DTGVSQNPRHKITKRGQNVTFRCDPISEHNRLYWYRQTLGQGPEFLTYFQNEAQLEKSRLLSDRFSAERPKGSFSTLEIQRTEQGDSAMYLCASSFEGADFSNQPQHFGDGTRLSIL.

This sequence joins TRBV5-1 and TRBJ2-1; the TCRdb D gene call, TRBD1, has no DNA to confirm it. CDR1 is SGHRS, CDR2 YFSETQ, per germline. This CDR3 is 13 amino acids long. This CDR3 is CASSWTGNNEQFF.

The rearrangement joins TRBV7-9 to TRBJ2-1; TCRdb's D call, TRBD2, is unchecked because there is no DNA. The CDR3 sequence is 15 residues long. Germline CDR1 and CDR2: SEHNR and FQNEAQ (reference sequence). CDR3 loop: CASSPETSRYNEQFF. The variable domain in full, completed from reference TRBV7-9 and TRBJ2-1, reads DTGVSQNPRHKITKRGQNVTFRCDPISEHNRLYWYRQTLGQGPEFLTYFQNEAQLEKSRLLSDRFSAERPKGSFSTLEIQRTEQGDSAMYLCASSPETSRYNEQFFGPGTRLTVL.

The chain uses TRBV7-9 and TRBJ2-3; the D gene TCRdb calls, TRBD1, cannot be checked with no DNA. Germline assignment: CDR1 SEHNR and CDR2 FQNEAQ (reference sequence). The CDR3 sequence is 13 residues long. This chain's CDR3 is CASQQGSTDTQYF.

CDR3 sequence reads: CASASDSNTGELFF. The rearrangement uses TRBV6-1 and TRBJ2-2. Germline assignment: CDR1 MNHNS and CDR2 SASEGT. This CDR3 has 14 amino acids.

The V and J genes are TRBV27 and TRBJ2-7; as DNA is missing, the TRBD2 call by TCRdb cannot be tested. This CDR3 spans 13 amino acids. CDR1 and CDR2 (germline): MNHEY, SMNVEV (reference sequence). The CDR3: CASSLGLRNEQYF.

The chain couples TRBV6-5 to TRBJ2-1. Germline CDR1 reads MNHEY; CDR2 reads SVGAGI. The CDR3 has 14 residues. CDR3 sequence: CASSYSTLTNEQFF.

V and J are TRBV19 and TRBJ2-7. Germline V gene lookup returns CDR1 LNHDA and CDR2 SQIVND (reference sequence). The CDR3 has 11 amino acids. The CDR3 loop reads CASTTNYEQYF.

The rearrangement joins TRBV30 to TRBJ1-6; checking the TCRdb D call of TRBD1 is not possible without DNA. The germline V gene encodes CDR1 GTSNPN and CDR2 SVGIG (reference sequence). The CDR3 covers 15 residues. The CDR3 loop reads CAWRADREDNSPLHF.

The rearrangement joins TRBV4-1 to TRBJ2-3; the D call of TRBD1 rests on TCRdb alone, since no DNA is present to check it. The CDR3 consists of 16 residues. CDR1 MGHRA and CDR2 YSYEKL come from the germline V gene. The CDR3 sequence: CASSQDRGQVVDTQYF.

The CDR3 region is CASTSTMAQGYEQYF. This chain joins TRBV28 and TRBJ2-7; TCRdb reports TRBD1, a call that lacks DNA to check it against. This CDR3 is 15 amino acids long. Germline values: CDR1 MDHEN, CDR2 SYDVKM.

This chain's CDR3 is CASSVPSGAHNEQFF. The rearrangement joins TRBV9 to TRBJ2-1; the TCRdb call, TRBD2, lacks DNA for checking. Germline V gene sequence: CDR1 SGDLS, CDR2 YYNGEE. The CDR3 spans 15 residues.

V usage is TRBV25-1 and J usage is TRBJ1-1; as DNA is missing, the TRBD1 call by TCRdb cannot be tested. The CDR3 runs 16 residues. Germline CDR1 MGHDK, CDR2 SYGVNS. The CDR3 spells CASTKWRQALNTEAFF. The whole variable domain, remainder taken from reference TRBV25-1 and TRBJ1-1, is EADIYQTPRYLVIGTGKKITLECSQTMGHDKMYWYQQDPGMELHLIHYSYGVNSTEKGDLSSESTVSRIRTEHFPLTLESARPSHTSQYLCASTKWRQALNTEAFFGQGTRLTVV.

Here the CDR3 reads CASSPDRGGTEAFF. The V and J genes are TRBV7-3 and TRBJ1-1; TCRdb reports TRBD1, a call that lacks DNA to check it against. In germline, CDR1 is SGHTA, CDR2 FQGTGA. The CDR3 length is 14 residues.

The chain employs TRBV7-2 and TRBJ2-1; TCRdb lists TRBD2, though no DNA is available to test this call. Germline V lookup: CDR1 SGHTA, CDR2 FQGNSA. This CDR3 region has 15 residues. The CDR3 here is CASSLLAENYNEQFF.

V and J are TRBV12-3 or TRBV12-4 and TRBJ1-4; no DNA is available, so the TRBD1 call from TCRdb remains unchecked. The CDR3 runs to 15 residues. CDR3 in amino acids: CASSPPGQGAGKLFF.

The chain has TRBV27 and TRBJ1-2. The germline V gene has CDR1 MNHEY and CDR2 SMNVEV (reference sequence). This CDR3 has 13 amino acids. CDR3 residues: CASSISVDYGYTF.

V usage is TRBV4-2 and J usage is TRBJ2-5; TCRdb proposes TRBD2, but this gene call is untestable without DNA. The CDR3 spans 15 residues. Germline loops: CDR1 LGHNA, CDR2 YNFKEQ. CDR3 sequence: CASSQGGGNQETQYF.

The CDR3 sequence: CASSYTGGSYNEQFF. The chain couples TRBV6-2 or TRBV6-3 to TRBJ2-1; TCRdb returns TRBD2, unconfirmable since there is no DNA. Germline CDR1 reads MNHEY; CDR2 reads SVGEGT. The CDR3 spans 15 residues.

The rearrangement links TRBV4-1 to TRBJ2-5; TCRdb reports TRBD2, a call that lacks DNA to check it against. Per the germline V gene, CDR1 is MGHRA and CDR2 is YSYEKL. This CDR3 comprises 16 residues. This CDR3 is CASSQIIAGAGETQYF.

This chain uses TRBV12-3 or TRBV12-4 with TRBJ2-5; TCRdb designates TRBD1, a call that cannot be tested without DNA. This CDR3 is 12 amino acids long. The CDR3: CASSRQGETQYF.

This sequence joins TRBV7-9 and TRBJ2-7. CDR1 and CDR2 (germline): SEHNR, FQNEAQ (reference sequence). CDR3 size: 15 residues. The CDR3 reads CASTQIGGRTYEQYF.

The gene calls are TRBV28 and TRBJ2-5; TCRdb reports TRBD1, a call that lacks DNA to check it against. The CDR3 has 15 residues. Germline V gene data show CDR1 as MDHEN and CDR2 as SYDVKM. CDR3: CASTYSDSHQETQYF.

The chain joins TRBV7-8 to TRBJ1-1; TCRdb calls TRBD1, which cannot be checked without DNA. Per germline, CDR1 SGHVS and CDR2 FQNEAQ. The CDR3 is 14 amino acids. This CDR3 reads CASSLTDRGTEAFF.

V usage is TRBV7-8 and J usage is TRBJ2-7. This CDR3 is 11 amino acids long. Germline CDR1 reads SGHVS; CDR2 reads FQNEAQ. CDR3 in amino acids: CASRGSYEQYF.

The chain links TRBV5-1 to TRBJ1-4; TCRdb indicates TRBD1, and absent DNA this call remains unverified. The germline V gene encodes CDR1 SGHRS and CDR2 YFSETQ. CDR3 length equals 15 residues. The CDR3 spells CASSLGTGQNEKLFF. Full variable domain (rest looked up from reference TRBV5-1 and TRBJ1-4): KAGVTQTPRYLIKTRGQQVTLSCSPISGHRSVSWYQQTPGQGLQFLFEYFSETQRNKGNFPGRFSGRQFSNSRSEMNVSTLELGDSALYLCASSLGTGQNEKLFFGSGTQLSVL.

The rearrangement joins TRBV7-9 to TRBJ2-5. CDR3 length: 12 amino acids. From germline, CDR1 is SEHNR and CDR2 FQNEAQ (reference sequence). CDR3 amino acids: CASSFLKETQYF.

This chain connects TRBV18 to TRBJ2-7; TCRdb lists TRBD1, though no DNA is available to test this call. This CDR3 has 14 residues. Germline CDR1 and CDR2: KGHSH and LQKENI. The CDR3 reads CASSPPGPAYEQYF. The whole variable domain, filled in from reference TRBV18 and TRBJ2-7, reads NAGVMQNPRHLVRRRGQEARLRCSPMKGHSHVYWYRQLPEEGLKFMVYLQKENIIDESGMPKERFSAEFPKEGPSILRIQQVVRGDSAAYFCASSPPGPAYEQYFGPGTRLTVT.